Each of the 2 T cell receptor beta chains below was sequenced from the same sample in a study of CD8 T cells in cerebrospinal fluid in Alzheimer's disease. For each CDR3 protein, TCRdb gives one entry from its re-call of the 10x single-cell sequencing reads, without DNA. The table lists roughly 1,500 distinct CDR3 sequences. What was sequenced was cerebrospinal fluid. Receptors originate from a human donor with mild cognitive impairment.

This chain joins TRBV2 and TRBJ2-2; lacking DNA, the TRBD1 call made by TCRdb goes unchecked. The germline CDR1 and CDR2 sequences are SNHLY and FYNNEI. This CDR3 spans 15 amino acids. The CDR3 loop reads CASSAGQGITGELFF.

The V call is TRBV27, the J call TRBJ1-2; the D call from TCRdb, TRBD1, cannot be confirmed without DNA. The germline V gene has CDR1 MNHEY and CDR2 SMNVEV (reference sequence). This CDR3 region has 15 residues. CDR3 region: CASSFGGRSNYGYTF.